One T cell receptor beta chain is described in this entry. The data stem from a study of long-term antiretroviral therapy in people with HIV. The germline gives CDR1 SGHVS, CDR2 FNYEAQ. Trimming removed 3 bases at V and 4 bases at J, with 7 bases between. The CDR3 loop spans 14 amino acids. Survey-level resolution applied to immunoSEQ assay v3.0. Each sample had sequencing targeting 40,000-50,000 T-cell genomes. Repertoires were generated with immunoSEQ multiplex PCR, while TCRdb's copy carries only in-frame clones and drops some. Of thousands of clones in the sample, around 74% are singletons; the top ten hold roughly 7.5%. There was at least one pre-ART PBMC sample for each donor, plus at least two post-ART PBMC samples.

The sequenced sample was unsorted PBMCs, obtained 0.1 years before starting antiretroviral therapy. This receptor was taken from a man younger than 30 with HIV. The chain has TRBV7-6 and TRBJ2-6; no firm D call. The CDR3 DNA is TGTGCCAGCAGCTTGCGGCCCGGGGCCAACGTCCTGACTTTC. Amino acid sequence: CASSLRPGANVLTF.